Below, 17 T cell receptor beta chains from the same sample are listed, as sequenced in a study of CD8 T cells in ankylosing spondylitis. One entry per CDR3 protein results from TCRdb running MiXCR on the 5' RACE reads. The table records roughly 160,000 distinct CDR3 sequences, around 10% of them present only once. Sequencing input: blood, either unsorted or a sorted T cell fraction (not recorded which). Every receptor here comes from a male donor with ankylosing spondylitis or in good health (not recorded which).

This clonotype was found many times. The gene calls are TRBV20-1 and TRBJ2-3; D gene unclear. From germline, CDR1 is DFQATT and CDR2 SNEGSKA (reference sequence). The CDR3 runs to 13 residues. V was cut by 1 base and J by 6 bases, with 11 bases left in between. The CDR3, as DNA: TGCAGTGCTAGAGCGCCCGTCTCGGATACGCAGTATTTT. Translating it yields CSARAPVSDTQYF.

The chain carries TRBV7-1 and TRBJ1-6; D is unclear. TRBV7-1 is an ORF; its function is uncertain. The ends were cut back, 3 bases at V and 10 bases at J, with 13 bases in the middle. CDR3 length: 14 amino acids. CDR3 bases: TGTGCCAGCAGCTCGGGGAGCATCACCTCACCCCTCCACTTT. This sequence encodes CASSSGSITSPLHF.

This clonotype was counted ten times or more. This sequence joins TRBV5-5 and TRBJ2-1; TRBD1 agrees at 10 bases. CDR3 length: 15 amino acids. Germline trimming cut 3 bases from V and 4 bases from J; bases unmatched to any gene: 4. Germline V CDR1 and CDR2: SGHKS, YYEKEE (reference sequence). CDR3 in amino acids: CASSSMGQGYNEQFF. CDR3 nucleotide sequence: TGTGCCAGCAGCTCTATGGGACAGGGGTACAATGAGCAGTTCTTC.

The chain recombines TRBV7-9 with TRBJ2-1; TRBD2 matches at 9 bases. V was pared by 5 bases and J by 6 bases, with 8 bases of the junction left unmatched. This CDR3 has 15 residues. Germline CDR1 and CDR2: SEHNR and FQNEAQ (reference sequence). The DNA of the CDR3 is TGTGCCAGCAGCCTATTACCGACTAGCGGCAATGAGCAGTTCTTC. Translating it yields CASSLLPTSGNEQFF.

This clonotype was seen many times. The rearrangement joins TRBV6-1 to TRBJ1-1; D call uncertain. Trimming pared 1 base from V and 3 bases from J, leaving 9 bases between. This CDR3 is 14 amino acids long. Germline V gene lookup returns CDR1 MNHNS and CDR2 SASEGT. The CDR3 loop reads CASSEGSGYTEAFF. The CDR3, as DNA: TGTGCCAGCAGTGAAGGATCCGGGTACACTGAAGCTTTCTTT.

This clonotype was seen repeatedly, ten times or more. The CDR3 region has the DNA TGTGCCATCAGTGGTAGCGGGGGAAGCTCCTACAATGAGCAGTTCTTC. Translation: CAISGSGGSSYNEQFF. The chain links TRBV10-3 to TRBJ2-1, with 9 bases fitting TRBD2. The CDR3 contains 16 residues. Germline CDR1 ENHRY, CDR2 SYGVKD. V shed 4 bases, J shed 0 bases, and the junction held 4 bases outside the gene matches.

A word on this clonotype: A much larger clone differs by one base, so this may be a read error. Since the CDR3 does not end with the conserved phenylalanine or tryptophan, this likely comes from a read error. J is TRBJ1-2 and V is TRBV10-3; possibly TRBD1 for D (6 bases). The V end was cut by 6 bases, the J end by 8 bases, with 10 bases between. The length of the CDR3 is 11 residues. From germline, CDR1 is ENHRY and CDR2 SYGVKD. The CDR3 is CAIRRDKGYTS. The CDR3 DNA sequence: TGTGCCATCAGACGGGACAAAGGCTACACCTCC.

This clonotype was detected only a few times. The rearrangement uses TRBV13 and TRBJ2-1; D not resolved. Trimming pared 0 bases from V and 5 bases from J, leaving 5 bases between. Germline CDR1 and CDR2: PRHDT and FYEKMQ (reference sequence). The CDR3 has 13 amino acids. The CDR3 is CASSLGLNNEQFF. DNA for the CDR3: TGTGCCAGCAGCTTAGGGCTCAACAATGAGCAGTTCTTC. The entire variable domain, with the rest obtained from reference TRBV13 and TRBJ2-1, is as follows: AAGVIQSPRHLIKEKRETATLKCYPIPRHDTVYWYQQGPGQDPQFLISFYEKMQSDKGSIPDRFSAQQFSDYHSELNMSSLELGDSALYFCASSLGLNNEQFFGPGTRLTVL.

This clonotype has a handful of counts. This chain joins TRBV7-8 and TRBJ2-7, with D maybe TRBD1 (5 bases). The ends were cut back, 5 bases at V and 4 bases at J, with 18 bases in the middle. CDR3 length: 15 residues. Germline CDR1 and CDR2: SGHVS and FQNEAQ. This chain's CDR3 is CASSPRPTAVYEQYF. CDR3 in DNA: TGTGCCAGCAGCCCTAGACCGACAGCCGTTTACGAGCAGTACTTC.

In this sample, this clonotype turned up many times. V gene TRBV7-8 combines with J gene TRBJ2-1; possibly TRBD2 for D (6 bases). Germline CDR1 reads SGHVS; CDR2 reads FQNEAQ. V shed 1 base and J shed 3 bases, with 10 bases lying between them. The CDR3 spans 15 residues. The CDR3 DNA follows: TGTGCCAGCAGCTTAGGTCGACTAGACTACAATGAGCAGTTCTTC. Translated: CASSLGRLDYNEQFF.

This chain joins TRBV6-2 or TRBV6-3 and TRBJ2-2, with 8 nucleotides matching TRBD2. The trim removed 2 bases at V and 4 bases at J, leaving 15 bases unmatched. The CDR3 covers 19 residues. Germline CDR1 is MNHEY and CDR2 is SVGEGT. CDR3 in DNA: TGTGCCAGCAGTTACACACCGGGACTAGAAGGTTCGGTCACCGGGGAGCTGTTTTTT. Protein product: CASSYTPGLEGSVTGELFF.

The V gene is TRBV7-9, the J gene TRBJ1-4, with no clear D. Germline assignment: CDR1 SEHNR and CDR2 FQNEAQ (reference sequence). Trimming left V 2 bases short and J 8 bases short, with 9 bases between. The CDR3 length is 13 residues. For the CDR3, the DNA is TGTGCCAGCAGCTTACCAGGAGGAGAAAAACTGTTTTTT. Its translation is CASSLPGGEKLFF. Full variable domain (outside the CDR3, taken from reference TRBV7-9 and TRBJ1-4): DTGVSQNPRHKITKRGQNVTFRCDPISEHNRLYWYRQTLGQGPEFLTYFQNEAQLEKSRLLSDRFSAERPKGSFSTLEIQRTEQGDSAMYLCASSLPGGEKLFFGSGTQLSVL.

This chain links TRBV7-6 with TRBJ2-5; D gene unclear. Trimming cost V 5 bases and J 1 base, with 11 bases left between them. Germline V gives CDR1 SGHVS, CDR2 FNYEAQ. This CDR3 region has 14 residues. The CDR3: CASSPLSPQETQYF. Written as DNA, the CDR3 is TGTGCCAGCAGCCCCCTTAGCCCCCAAGAGACCCAGTACTTC.

This clonotype was detected many times. The chain joins TRBV20-1 to TRBJ2-3; D tentatively reads TRBD1 or TRBD2 (5 bases each). Germline lookup yields CDR1 DFQATT and CDR2 SNEGSKA (reference sequence). CDR3 length equals 14 residues. V was cut by 6 bases and J by 4 bases, with 17 bases left in between. CDR3 region: CSALRDLRPDTQYF. The CDR3 DNA reads as TGCAGTGCGCTAAGGGACCTAAGACCAGATACGCAGTATTTT.

This clonotype was detected many times. The V gene is TRBV20-1, the J gene TRBJ2-1; D is possibly TRBD2 (6 bases). The V end lost 6 bases, the J end lost 4 bases, and 10 bases lay between the germline ends. CDR3 size: 12 residues. Germline V lookup: CDR1 DFQATT, CDR2 SNEGSKA (reference sequence). The CDR3 bases are TGCAGTGCAGGGGAGGAATACAATGAGCAGTTCTTC. It yields the protein CSAGEEYNEQFF.

In this sample, this clonotype turned up many times. The V call is TRBV7-8, the J call TRBJ2-5; D may be TRBD1 (6 bases). Per germline, CDR1 SGHVS and CDR2 FQNEAQ. Trimming cost V 3 bases and J 4 bases, with 18 bases left between them. CDR3 length equals 16 residues. This CDR3 is CASSLSQGRFGETQYF. The CDR3 bases are TGTGCCAGCAGCTTGTCACAGGGTCGGTTTGGAGAGACCCAGTACTTC.

This clonotype was detected a few times. V and J are TRBV7-9 and TRBJ1-2, with unresolved D. Germline V gene sequence: CDR1 SEHNR, CDR2 FQNEAQ (reference sequence). This CDR3 contains 12 residues. Trimming pared 5 bases from V and 8 bases from J, leaving 12 bases between. The CDR3 protein is CASSIEDGGYTF. CDR3 sequence (DNA): TGTGCCAGCAGCATTGAGGACGGCGGCTACACCTTC.